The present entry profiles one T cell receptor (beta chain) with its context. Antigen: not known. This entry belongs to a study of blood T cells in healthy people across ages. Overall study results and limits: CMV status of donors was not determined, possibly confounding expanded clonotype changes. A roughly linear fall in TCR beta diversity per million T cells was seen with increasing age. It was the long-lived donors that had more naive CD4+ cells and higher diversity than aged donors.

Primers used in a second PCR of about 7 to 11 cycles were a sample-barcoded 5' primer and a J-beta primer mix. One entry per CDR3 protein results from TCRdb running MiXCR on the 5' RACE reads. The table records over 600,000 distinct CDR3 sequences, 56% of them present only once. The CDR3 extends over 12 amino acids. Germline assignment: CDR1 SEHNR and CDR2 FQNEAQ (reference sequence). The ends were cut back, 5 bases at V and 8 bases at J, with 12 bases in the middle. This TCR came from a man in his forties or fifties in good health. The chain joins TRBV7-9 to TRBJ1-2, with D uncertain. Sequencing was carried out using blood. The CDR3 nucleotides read TGTGCCAGCAGCCCCGGTGGAAGCGGCTACACCTTC. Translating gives CASSPGGSGYTF.